This entry concerns a single TCR beta chain. As yet, its antigen is unknown. The repertoire was sequenced with immunoSEQ multiplex PCR; TCRdb's copy has only in-frame clones and lacks some. This sample has 70,000 to 80,000 clones; 90% occur once, and the top ten carry roughly 1.3%. This sample was taken from a study of graft-versus-host responses after intestinal transplantation. Study background: Recipients had multivisceral, liver-intestinal, or isolated intestinal transplants. For approximately three years after anti-thymocyte globulin induction, all recipients took tacrolimus and steroids.

Regarding the study as a whole: Within the allografts of patients who had graft-donor T cell macrochimerism, graft-versus-host to host-versus-graft clonal ratios were high.

The CDR3 sequence is 14 residues long. V was clipped by 0 bases and J by 5 bases, with 11 bases between them. The germline CDR1 and CDR2 sequences are SGHDT and YYEEEE. The chain carries TRBV5-6 and TRBJ2-5, with D possibly being TRBD1 (6 bases). The sample was unstimulated CD8+ T cells sorted from spleen or lymph node cells, taken before intestinal transplant. The TCR originated in a human donor who received an intestinal transplant. CDR3 nucleotides: TGTGCCAGCAGCTTGGCCGACAGGACGGAGACCCAGTACTTC. It codes for CASSLADRTETQYF.